This T cell receptor beta chain was sequenced in a study of T cell changes during pregnancy in multiple sclerosis. Method: immunoSEQ multiplex PCR; TCRdb's copy keeps in-frame clones and lacks some. The repertoire has roughly 69,000 clones, around nine tenths of them found once; the top ten carry under 0.35%. The CDR3 has 15 residues. Germline-derived CDR1 and CDR2 are SGHDT and YYEEEE. V shed 0 bases and J shed 4 bases, with 14 bases lying between them. The clonotype was recovered from a female donor in good health, enrolled as a control in a pregnancy study. This chain connects TRBV5-6 to TRBJ2-7; a weak D match, TRBD1 (5 bases). The sequenced sample was CD4+ T cells from peripheral blood mononuclear cells, obtained in the third trimester of pregnancy. DNA for the CDR3: TGTGCCAGCAGCTTGGGAGCAAGGGGTACTTACGAGCAGTACTTC. It codes for CASSLGARGTYEQYF.